These 17 T cell receptor beta chains were sequenced from one sample in a study of T cells in localized non-small cell lung cancer. The protocol was immunoSEQ multiplex PCR, while the TCRdb copy is restricted to in-frame clones and leaves out a portion. The table has some 39,000 clones, around 75% seen once. The input for sequencing was PBMCs, taken before any cancer treatment. These receptors were taken from a woman aged 40-75 years with stage II squamous cell lung carcinoma.

The V and J genes are TRBV9 and TRBJ2-5, with TRBD1 matching 7 bases. The CDR3 contains 15 residues. V was clipped by 3 bases and J by 4 bases; unmatched bases: 9. Germline values: CDR1 SGDLS, CDR2 YYNGEE. This CDR3 is CASSAGTVWAETQYF. The CDR3 DNA follows: TGTGCCAGCAGCGCGGGGACAGTTTGGGCAGAGACCCAGTACTTC.

This chain joins TRBV6-5 and TRBJ2-5; 9 positions agree with TRBD1. CDR3 length equals 15 residues. Trimming removed 6 bases from V and 3 bases from J; junction bases left unmatched: 8. Germline lookup yields CDR1 MNHEY and CDR2 SVGAGI. As DNA, the CDR3 is TGTGCCAGCAGGCCGATCGGGACAGGGAAAGAGACCCAGTACTTC. This codes for CASRPIGTGKETQYF.

The chain has TRBV11-1 and TRBJ1-1; 8 positions agree with TRBD1. CDR3 size: 14 residues. J lost 1 base, V lost 5 bases, and 3 bases had no gene match. Germline V CDR1 and CDR2: SGHAT, FQDESV (reference sequence). CDR3 in amino acids: CASSRGQGNTEAFF. The CDR3 DNA follows: TGTGCCAGCAGCAGAGGACAGGGGAACACTGAAGCTTTCTTT. The full variable domain, with the rest looked up from reference TRBV11-1 and TRBJ1-1, is EAEVAQSPRYKITEKSQAVAFWCDPISGHATLYWYRQILGQGPELLVQFQDESVVDDSQLPKDRFSAERLKGVDSTLKIQPAELGDSAMYLCASSRGQGNTEAFFGQGTRLTVV.

The gene calls are TRBV29-1 and TRBJ1-2; weak D call: TRBD1 (5 bases). The CDR3 spans 14 residues. Trimming took off 1 base at V and 4 bases at J, with 13 bases between the two ends. Germline lookup yields CDR1 SQVTM and CDR2 ANQGSEA. CDR3 residues: CSVEGQGPSYGYTF. As DNA, the CDR3 is TGCAGCGTTGAAGGGCAGGGCCCTAGCTATGGCTACACCTTC.

V usage is TRBV18 and J usage is TRBJ2-3; D gene ambiguous. Germline values: CDR1 KGHSH, CDR2 LQKENI. The CDR3 runs to 13 residues. Trimming left V 3 bases short and J 0 bases short, with 4 bases between. CDR3 DNA: TGTGCCAGCTCACCGGCTAGCACAGATACGCAGTATTTT. Translating it yields CASSPASTDTQYF.

The V gene is TRBV19, the J gene TRBJ2-1; possible D gene TRBD1, 6 bases. Germline V gene lookup returns CDR1 LNHDA and CDR2 SQIVND (reference sequence). V lost 4 bases, J lost 0 bases, and 13 bases lay in between. The CDR3 covers 16 residues. This CDR3 is CASSTIQGSSYNEQFF. CDR3 DNA sequence: TGTGCCAGTAGTACGATACAGGGAAGCTCCTACAATGAGCAGTTCTTC.

J is TRBJ2-1 and V is TRBV7-9; maybe TRBD2 (6 bases). Germline V lookup: CDR1 SEHNR, CDR2 FQNEAQ (reference sequence). Trimming removed 6 bases at V and 4 bases at J, with 16 bases between. The CDR3 runs 15 residues. The CDR3 sequence: CASSRSSVMYNEQFF. In DNA, the CDR3 is TGTGCCAGCAGTCGGTCTAGCGTGATGTACAATGAGCAGTTCTTC.

The rearrangement uses TRBV5-4 and TRBJ1-2; 12 nucleotides match TRBD1. The CDR3 consists of 14 residues. V lost 4 bases to trimming and J lost 6 bases; unmatched junction nucleotides: 4. CDR1 and CDR2 (germline): SGHNT, YYREEE (reference sequence). The CDR3 DNA sequence: TGTGCCAGCAGCACCGGGACAGGGGGCGATGGCTACACCTTC. Translating gives CASSTGTGGDGYTF.

This rearrangement joins TRBV29-1 to TRBJ2-1; D is unclear. CDR3 length: 12 amino acids. CDR1 is SQVTM and CDR2 is ANQGSEA in the germline V gene. Trimming shortened V by 4 bases and J by 9 bases, and 13 bases separated the two germline ends. The CDR3 DNA is TGCAGCGTTGTGCCTGGGGTTATTGAGCAGTTCTTC. Protein product: CSVVPGVIEQFF.

In its sample, this clone was seen once. The chain links TRBV5-1 to TRBJ1-1; unclear D gene. The CDR3 has 15 residues. The germline V gene encodes CDR1 SGHRS and CDR2 YFSETQ. The ends were cut back, 6 bases at V and 5 bases at J, with 20 bases in the middle. The CDR3 here is CASTPKEVLGTEAFF. Written as DNA, the CDR3 is TGCGCCAGCACACCCAAGGAGGTTCTGGGGACTGAAGCTTTCTTT.

Details on this clone: One end of the junction varies from germline; a read error may be responsible. The V gene is TRBV7-7, the J gene TRBJ2-5, with 8 bases fitting TRBD1. This CDR3 has 13 residues. Per the germline V gene, CDR1 is SSHAT and CDR2 is FNYEAQ (reference sequence). The CDR3 coding sequence is TGTGCTAGCAGCTTTACAGGGGGAGAGACCCAGTACTTC. Amino acid sequence: CASSFTGGETQYF.

The chain employs TRBV28 and TRBJ1-5; 9 bases fit TRBD1. Looked up from germline, CDR1 is MDHEN and CDR2 is SYDVKM. The CDR3 has 16 residues. Trimming took 8 bases from V and 7 from J; bases not matched to a gene: 15. CDR3 loop: CASGDLQGAGGQPQHF. CDR3 nucleotide sequence: TGTGCCAGCGGGGACCTACAGGGGGCCGGGGGACAGCCCCAGCATTTT.

The rearrangement uses TRBV7-8 and TRBJ2-2; 12 nucleotides line up with TRBD2. Germline V gives CDR1 SGHVS, CDR2 FQNEAQ. The CDR3 loop spans 17 amino acids. Germline trimming cut 0 bases from V and 4 bases from J; bases unmatched to any gene: 3. CDR3 in DNA: TGTGCCAGCAGCTTAGCACTAGCGGGAGGATCCACCGGGGAGCTGTTTTTT. Translated, it gives CASSLALAGGSTGELFF.

This clone has just one count. The rearrangement uses TRBV6-6 and TRBJ2-3; D perhaps matches TRBD2 (5 bases). This CDR3 is 14 amino acids long. Germline V gives CDR1 MNHNY, CDR2 SVGAGI (reference sequence). V lost 6 bases and J 2 bases, leaving 12 bases between the germline ends. CDR3 coding DNA: TGTGCCAGCAGGCTAGCCATATCCACAGATACGCAGTATTTT. Protein sequence: CASRLAISTDTQYF.

CDR3 DNA: TGTGCCAGCAGTTTAGGGGCTGACTCTAGCACAGATACGCAGTATTTT. Its translation is CASSLGADSSTDTQYF. This chain joins TRBV28 and TRBJ2-3; perhaps TRBD1 as D (5 bases). Germline CDR1 is MDHEN and CDR2 is SYDVKM. CDR3 length equals 16 residues. V lost 2 bases to trimming and J lost 0 bases, with 12 bases between them. Drawing the rest from reference TRBV28 and TRBJ2-3, the complete variable domain is DVKVTQSSRYLVKRTGEKVFLECVQDMDHENMFWYRQDPGLGLRLIYFSYDVKMKEKGDIPEGYSVSREKKERFSLILESASTNQTSMYLCASSLGADSSTDTQYFGPGTRLTVL.

The chain is built from TRBV27 and TRBJ2-1; 11 nucleotides agree with TRBD2. Unmatched junction bases numbered 9, after V lost 5 bases and J lost 9 bases. There are 15 residues in the CDR3. Germline V lookup: CDR1 MNHEY, CDR2 SMNVEV (reference sequence). CDR3 in amino acids: CASSPRTSGLTEQFF. The CDR3 bases are TGTGCCAGCAGTCCTCGGACTAGCGGGCTTACTGAGCAGTTCTTC.

This CDR3 is CASALTGGGTDTQYF. The CDR3, as DNA: TGTGCCAGCGCCCTAACAGGGGGCGGCACAGATACGCAGTATTTT. V gene TRBV7-2 combines with J gene TRBJ2-3, with 9 positions matching TRBD1. The junction had 7 bases not matched to a gene; V was cut back by 8 bases and J by 1 base. Germline-derived CDR1 and CDR2 are SGHTA and FQGNSA. The length of the CDR3 is 15 residues.